This TCR beta chain was identified during a study of cytomegalovirus exposure and HLA in healthy donors. Whole-study results and caveats: The study listed under 200 cytomegalovirus-associated TCR beta chains. Compared with the roughly 700-donor mean, an Asian-associated ancestry cluster reportedly had fewer N-insertions, according to a later analysis. When a later analysis compared HLA-associated TCR beta chains with equally common others, the HLA-associated chains turned out to be more clonally expanded and to have lower generation probabilities. A likely sequencing artifact accounted for one observed cluster of highly shared sequence variants.

With regard to this clone: As yet, its antigen is unknown.

V was clipped by 5 bases and J by 3 bases, with 13 bases between them. Germline-derived CDR1 and CDR2 are MNHNY and SVGAGI (reference sequence). The CDR3 consists of 14 residues. The PCR made use of 60 Vbeta and 13 Jbeta primers. Data came from immunoSEQ multiplex PCR; TCRdb stores just in-frame clones and leaves some out. The sample carries approximately 150,000 clones, approximately 80% recorded once. This receptor was obtained from a man aged 18 to 30 in good health and CMV-seropositive. The sample taken for sequencing was PBMCs. The V gene is TRBV6-6, the J gene TRBJ1-1; perhaps TRBD1 as D (6 bases). CDR3 loop: CASSPMTGDTEAFF. CDR3 bases: TGTGCCAGCAGTCCAATGACAGGCGACACTGAAGCTTTCTTT.